Below are 3 T cell receptor beta chains sequenced from a single sample in a study of human T cells and chemical hapten exposure. Stated time point: patch test 3, about 24 weeks after DPC sensitization. Treatment described: therapeutic diphenylcyclopropenone sensitization with weekly scalp DPC. TCRdb itself ran the RACE reads through MiXCR, one entry per CDR3 protein. The sample has about 48,000 distinct CDR3 sequences, more than 9.5% seen once. The input for sequencing was whole blood, taken in connection with sensitization to the hapten diphenylcyclopropenone (DPC). The receptor set was obtained from a woman aged 35 to 49 with alopecia areata. Some clones in this sample may be carry-over from other donors' samples.

V is TRBV9 and J is TRBJ2-1; D call uncertain. The germline gives CDR1 SGDLS, CDR2 YYNGEE. The CDR3 is 13 amino acids. Between the trimmed V and J ends, which lost 1 base and 7 bases, there was a span of 9 bases. This CDR3 is CASSVLQTNEQFF. CDR3 coding DNA: TGTGCCAGCAGCGTACTACAGACTAATGAGCAGTTCTTC.

This clonotype occurred many times. This chain connects TRBV30 to TRBJ1-5, with 7 bases identical to TRBD1. CDR1 is GTSNPN, CDR2 SVGIG, per germline (reference sequence). The CDR3 is 13 residues long. The ends lost 3 bases at V and 7 bases at J; junction bases unmatched: 6. The CDR3 sequence: CAWSHTGDQPQHF. The CDR3 DNA follows: TGTGCCTGGAGCCACACAGGGGACCAGCCCCAGCATTTT.

The V and J genes are TRBV6-5 and TRBJ1-2; TRBD1 aligns across 9 bases. The CDR3 is 17 amino acids. Germline trimming cut 4 bases from V and 2 bases from J; bases unmatched to any gene: 11. Germline V lookup: CDR1 MNHEY, CDR2 SVGAGI. The CDR3 sequence: CASSFIGPTGGNYGYTF. Here the CDR3 DNA reads TGTGCCAGCAGTTTTATAGGACCGACAGGGGGAAACTATGGCTACACCTTC.